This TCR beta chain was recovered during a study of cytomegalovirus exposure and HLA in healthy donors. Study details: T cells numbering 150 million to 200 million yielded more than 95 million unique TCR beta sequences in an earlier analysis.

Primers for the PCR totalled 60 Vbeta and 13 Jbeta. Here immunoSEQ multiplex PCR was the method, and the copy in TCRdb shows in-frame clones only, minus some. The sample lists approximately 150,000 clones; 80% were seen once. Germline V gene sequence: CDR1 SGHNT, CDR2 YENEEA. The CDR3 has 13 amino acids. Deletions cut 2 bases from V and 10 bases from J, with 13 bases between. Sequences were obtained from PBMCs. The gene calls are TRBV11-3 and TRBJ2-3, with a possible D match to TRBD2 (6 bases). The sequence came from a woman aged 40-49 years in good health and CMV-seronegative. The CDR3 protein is CASSLLASDAQYF. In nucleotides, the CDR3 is TGTGCCAGCAGCTTACTGGCTAGCGATGCGCAGTATTTT.